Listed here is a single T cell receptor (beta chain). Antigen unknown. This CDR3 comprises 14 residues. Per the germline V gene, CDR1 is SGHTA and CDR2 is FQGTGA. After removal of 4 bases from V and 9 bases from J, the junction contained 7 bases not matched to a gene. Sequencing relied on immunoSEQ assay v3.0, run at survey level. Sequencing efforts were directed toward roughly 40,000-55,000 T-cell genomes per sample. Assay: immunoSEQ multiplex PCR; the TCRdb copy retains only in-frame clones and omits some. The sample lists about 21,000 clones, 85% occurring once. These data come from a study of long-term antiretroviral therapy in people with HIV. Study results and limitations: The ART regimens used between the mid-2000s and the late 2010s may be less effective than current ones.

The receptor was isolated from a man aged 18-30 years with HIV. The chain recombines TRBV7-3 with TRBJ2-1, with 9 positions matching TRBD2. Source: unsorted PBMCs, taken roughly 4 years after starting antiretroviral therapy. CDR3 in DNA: TGTGCCAGCAGCTGGGGCGGGGGGGCTTTTGAGCAGTTCTTC. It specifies CASSWGGGAFEQFF.